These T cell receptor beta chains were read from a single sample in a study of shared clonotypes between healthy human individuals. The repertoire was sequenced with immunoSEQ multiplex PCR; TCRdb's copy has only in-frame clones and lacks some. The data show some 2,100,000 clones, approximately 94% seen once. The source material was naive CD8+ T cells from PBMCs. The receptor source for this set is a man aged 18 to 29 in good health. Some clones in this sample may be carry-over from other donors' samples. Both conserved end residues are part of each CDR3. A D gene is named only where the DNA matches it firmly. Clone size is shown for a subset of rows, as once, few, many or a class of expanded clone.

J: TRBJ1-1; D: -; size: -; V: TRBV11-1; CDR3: CASSPLQGGTEAFF
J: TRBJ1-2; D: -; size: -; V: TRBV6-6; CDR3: CASFDSYGYTF
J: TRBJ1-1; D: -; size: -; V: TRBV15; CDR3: CATSHTYKNTEAFF
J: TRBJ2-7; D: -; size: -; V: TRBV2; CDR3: CASSGPIQGGGYEQYF
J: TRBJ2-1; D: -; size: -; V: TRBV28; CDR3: CASSPLNEQFF
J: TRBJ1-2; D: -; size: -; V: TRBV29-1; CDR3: CSVDHNYGYTF
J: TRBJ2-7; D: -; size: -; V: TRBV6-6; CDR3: CASSYSGAATYEQYF
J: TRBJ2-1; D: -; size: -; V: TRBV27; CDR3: CASSPGTSPGHEQFF
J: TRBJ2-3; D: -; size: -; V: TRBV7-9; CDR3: CASSLANRVGDTQYF
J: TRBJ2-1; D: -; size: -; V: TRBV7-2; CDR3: CASSNPGRQTYNEQFF
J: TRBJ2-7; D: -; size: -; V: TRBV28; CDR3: CASRTAYEQYF
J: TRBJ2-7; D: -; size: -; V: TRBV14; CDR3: CASSQETGSSYEQYF
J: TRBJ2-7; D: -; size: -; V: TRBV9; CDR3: CASSVGGFAYEQYF
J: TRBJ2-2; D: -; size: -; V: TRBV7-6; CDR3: CASSPSAGTGELFF
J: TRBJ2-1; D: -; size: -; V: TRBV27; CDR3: CASSLILRNEQFF
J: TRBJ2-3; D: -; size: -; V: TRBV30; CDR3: CAWQGGSTDTQYF
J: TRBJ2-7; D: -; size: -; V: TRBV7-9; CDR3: CASSLAAQGNSYEQYF
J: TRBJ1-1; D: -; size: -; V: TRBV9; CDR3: CASSMSRESNTEAFF
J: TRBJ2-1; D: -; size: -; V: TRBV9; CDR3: CASSVEGSHNEQFF
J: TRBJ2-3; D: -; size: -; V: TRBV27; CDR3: CASSVLSYGTDTQYF
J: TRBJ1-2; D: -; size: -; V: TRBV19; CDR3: CASSIEDSYYGYTF
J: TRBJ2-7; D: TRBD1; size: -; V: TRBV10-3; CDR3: CAIRDRGRDEQYF
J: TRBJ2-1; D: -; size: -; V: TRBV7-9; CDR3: CASSLARLNEQFF
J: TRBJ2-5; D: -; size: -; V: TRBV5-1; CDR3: CASSPWDGHQETQYF
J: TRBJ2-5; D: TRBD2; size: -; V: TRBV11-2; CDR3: CASQVGLAVQETQYF
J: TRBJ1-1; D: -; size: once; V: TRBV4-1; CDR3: CASSQGVGLGTEAFF
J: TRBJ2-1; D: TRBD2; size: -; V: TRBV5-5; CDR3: CASSFTSGRLPYNEQFF
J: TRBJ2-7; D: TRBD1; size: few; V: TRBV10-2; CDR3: CASSESGTGVYEQYF
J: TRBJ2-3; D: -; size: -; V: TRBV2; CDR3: CASSEGVGRTDTQYF
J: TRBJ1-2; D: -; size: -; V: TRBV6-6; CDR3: CASSYSMDRDYGYTF
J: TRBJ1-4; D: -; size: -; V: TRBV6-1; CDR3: CASSPTFGSNEKLFF
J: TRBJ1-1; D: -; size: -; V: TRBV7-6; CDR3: CASSFEMNTEAFF
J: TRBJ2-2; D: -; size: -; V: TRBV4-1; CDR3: CASSAGPGTGELFF
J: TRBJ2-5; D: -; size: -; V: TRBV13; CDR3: CASSVRGSQETQYF
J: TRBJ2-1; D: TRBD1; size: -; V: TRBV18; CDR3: CASSLPGQGDYEQFF
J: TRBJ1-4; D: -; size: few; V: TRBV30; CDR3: CAWSVNRQKLFF
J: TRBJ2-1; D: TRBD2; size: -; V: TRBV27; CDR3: CASSLAGVPLNEQFF
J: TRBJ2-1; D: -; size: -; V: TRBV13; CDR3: CASSPPRDSSYNEQFF